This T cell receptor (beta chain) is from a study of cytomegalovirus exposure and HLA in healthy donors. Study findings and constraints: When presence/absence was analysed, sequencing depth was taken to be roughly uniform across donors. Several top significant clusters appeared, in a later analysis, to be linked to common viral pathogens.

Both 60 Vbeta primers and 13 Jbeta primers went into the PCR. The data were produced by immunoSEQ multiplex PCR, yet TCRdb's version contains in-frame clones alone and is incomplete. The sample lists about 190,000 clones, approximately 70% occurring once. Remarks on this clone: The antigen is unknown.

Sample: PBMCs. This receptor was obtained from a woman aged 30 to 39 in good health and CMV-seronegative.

The CDR3 nucleotides read TGTGCCAGCAGCCGCTGCCGGGACAGGGGAGGTCAGCCCCAGCATTTT. Translating gives CASSRCRDRGGQPQHF. This rearrangement joins TRBV21-1 to TRBJ1-5; the table's D call of TRBD1 was not tested on the DNA. TRBV21-1 is listed as a pseudogene. The CDR3 consists of 16 residues.